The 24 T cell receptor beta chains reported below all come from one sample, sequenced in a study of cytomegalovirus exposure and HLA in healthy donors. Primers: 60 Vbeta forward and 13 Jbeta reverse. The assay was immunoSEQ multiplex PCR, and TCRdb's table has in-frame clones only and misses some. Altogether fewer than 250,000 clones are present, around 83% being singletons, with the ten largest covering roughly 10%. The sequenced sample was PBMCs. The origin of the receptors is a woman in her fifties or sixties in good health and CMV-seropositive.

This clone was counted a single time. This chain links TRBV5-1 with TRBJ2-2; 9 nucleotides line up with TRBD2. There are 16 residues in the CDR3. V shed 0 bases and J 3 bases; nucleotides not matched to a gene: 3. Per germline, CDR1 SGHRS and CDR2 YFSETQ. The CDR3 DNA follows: TGCGCCAGCAGCTTGGCCGGCGGGGGGGACACCGGGGAGCTGTTTTTT. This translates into CASSLAGGGDTGELFF.

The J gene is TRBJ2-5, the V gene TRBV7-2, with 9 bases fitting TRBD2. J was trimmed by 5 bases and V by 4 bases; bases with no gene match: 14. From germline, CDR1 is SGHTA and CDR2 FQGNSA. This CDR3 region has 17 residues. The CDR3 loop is CASSSASGTSYKETQYF. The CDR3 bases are TGTGCCAGCAGCTCAGCGTCCGGGACTAGCTATAAGGAGACCCAGTACTTC.

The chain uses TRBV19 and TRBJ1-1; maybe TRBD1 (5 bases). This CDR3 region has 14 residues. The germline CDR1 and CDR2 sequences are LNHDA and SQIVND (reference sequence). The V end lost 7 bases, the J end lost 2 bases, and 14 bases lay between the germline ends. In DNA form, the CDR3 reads TGTGCCAGTAACCCGGGAGGGGCCAACACTGAAGCTTTCTTT. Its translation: CASNPGGANTEAFF.

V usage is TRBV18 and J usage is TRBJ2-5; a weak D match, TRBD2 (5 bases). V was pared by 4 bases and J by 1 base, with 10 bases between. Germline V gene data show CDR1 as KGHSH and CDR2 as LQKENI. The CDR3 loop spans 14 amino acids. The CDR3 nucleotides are TGTGCCAGCTCACACGGTCGGGGCCAAGAGACCCAGTACTTC. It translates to CASSHGRGQETQYF.

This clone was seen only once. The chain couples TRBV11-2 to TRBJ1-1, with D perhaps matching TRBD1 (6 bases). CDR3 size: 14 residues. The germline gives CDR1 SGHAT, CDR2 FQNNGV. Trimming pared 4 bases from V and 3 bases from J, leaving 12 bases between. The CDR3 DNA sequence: TGTGCCAGCAGCTCCGAGGCAGGGGACACTGAAGCTTTCTTT. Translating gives CASSSEAGDTEAFF.

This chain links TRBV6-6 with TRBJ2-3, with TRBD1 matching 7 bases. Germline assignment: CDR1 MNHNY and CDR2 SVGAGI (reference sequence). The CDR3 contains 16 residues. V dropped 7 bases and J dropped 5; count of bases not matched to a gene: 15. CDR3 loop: CASTQSNNRGKDTQYF. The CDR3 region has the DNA TGTGCCAGCACCCAATCAAATAACAGGGGAAAAGATACGCAGTATTTT.

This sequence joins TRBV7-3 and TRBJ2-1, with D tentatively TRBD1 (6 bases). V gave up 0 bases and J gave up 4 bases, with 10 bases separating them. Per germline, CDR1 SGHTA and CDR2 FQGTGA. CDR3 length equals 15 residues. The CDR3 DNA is TGTGCCAGCAGCTTAACGGGGGCAAAGTACAATGAGCAGTTCTTC. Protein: CASSLTGAKYNEQFF. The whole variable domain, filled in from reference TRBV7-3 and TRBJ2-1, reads GAGVSQTPSNKVTEKGKYVELRCDPISGHTALYWYRQSLGQGPEFLIYFQGTGAADDSGLPNDRFFAVRPEGSVSTLKIQRTERGDSAVYLCASSLTGAKYNEQFFGPGTRLTVL.

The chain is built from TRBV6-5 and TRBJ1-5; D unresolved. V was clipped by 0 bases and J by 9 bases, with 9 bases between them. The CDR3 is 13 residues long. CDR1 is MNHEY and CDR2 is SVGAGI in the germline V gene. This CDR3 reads CASSYSMSGPQHF. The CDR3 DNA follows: TGTGCCAGCAGTTACTCGATGAGTGGGCCCCAGCATTTT.

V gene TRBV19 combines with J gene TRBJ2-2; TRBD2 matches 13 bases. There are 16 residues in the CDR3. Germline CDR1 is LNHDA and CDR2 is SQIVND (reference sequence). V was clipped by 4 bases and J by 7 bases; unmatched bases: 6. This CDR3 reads CASSTLAGGPVGELFF. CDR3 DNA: TGTGCCAGTAGTACACTAGCGGGGGGGCCTGTCGGGGAGCTGTTTTTT.

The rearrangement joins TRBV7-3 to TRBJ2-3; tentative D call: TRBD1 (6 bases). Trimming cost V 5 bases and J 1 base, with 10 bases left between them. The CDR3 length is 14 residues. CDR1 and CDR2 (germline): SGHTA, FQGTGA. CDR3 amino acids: CASSPKGGTDTQYF. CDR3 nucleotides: TGTGCCAGCAGCCCGAAGGGGGGCACAGATACGCAGTATTTT.

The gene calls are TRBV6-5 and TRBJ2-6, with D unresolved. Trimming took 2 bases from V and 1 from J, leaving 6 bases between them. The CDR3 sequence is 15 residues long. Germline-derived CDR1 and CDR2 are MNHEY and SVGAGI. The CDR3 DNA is TGTGCCAGCAGTTACCGCCGGTCTGGGGCCAACGTCCTGACTTTC. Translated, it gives CASSYRRSGANVLTF.

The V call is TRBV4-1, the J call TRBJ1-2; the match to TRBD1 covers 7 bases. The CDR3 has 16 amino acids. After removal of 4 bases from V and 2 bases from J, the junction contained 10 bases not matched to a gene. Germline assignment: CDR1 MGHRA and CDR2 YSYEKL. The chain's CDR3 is CASSRLHRGGNYGYTF. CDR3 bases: TGCGCCAGCAGCCGGCTGCACAGGGGCGGAAACTATGGCTACACCTTC.

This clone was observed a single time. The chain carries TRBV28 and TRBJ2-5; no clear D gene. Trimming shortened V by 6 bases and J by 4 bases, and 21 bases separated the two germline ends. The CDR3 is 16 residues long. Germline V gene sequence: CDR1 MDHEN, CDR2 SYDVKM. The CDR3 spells CASSLNRYSSRETQYF. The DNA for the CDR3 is TGTGCCAGCAGCCTAAATCGGTACTCCTCGAGAGAGACCCAGTACTTC.

DNA of the CDR3: TGTGCCAGCAGCTTCACAGGGGGCTTTTTCGATGAGCAGTTCTTC. Residues: CASSFTGGFFDEQFF. The J gene is TRBJ2-1, the V gene TRBV9; 9 bases agree with TRBD1. Germline values: CDR1 SGDLS, CDR2 YYNGEE. This CDR3 has 15 residues. The junction had 10 bases not matched to a gene; V was cut back by 4 bases and J by 8 bases.

Written as DNA, the CDR3 is TGTGCCAGCAGGAGGCGCAATGAGCAGTTCTTC. Amino acid sequence: CASRRRNEQFF. The rearrangement links TRBV5-6 to TRBJ2-1; D is ambiguous. Germline V gives CDR1 SGHDT, CDR2 YYEEEE. The V and J ends lost 5 bases and 6 bases respectively, with 6 bases between them. The CDR3 loop spans 11 amino acids.

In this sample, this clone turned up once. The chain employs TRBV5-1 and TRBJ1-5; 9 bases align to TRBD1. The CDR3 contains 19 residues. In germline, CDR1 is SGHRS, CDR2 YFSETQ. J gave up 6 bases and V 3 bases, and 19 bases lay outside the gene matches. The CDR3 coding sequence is TGCGCCAGCAGCTCGGCCGGGACAGGGTACTCCATGATCGGTCAGCCCCAGCATTTT. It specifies CASSSAGTGYSMIGQPQHF.

CDR3 loop: CASSLMAGAGAEAFF. As DNA, the CDR3 is TGCGCCAGCAGCCTAATGGCGGGGGCGGGCGCTGAAGCTTTCTTT. The chain uses TRBV4-1 and TRBJ1-1; tentatively, D is TRBD1 (6 bases). The V end was cut by 4 bases, the J end by 6 bases, with 18 bases between. The CDR3 has 15 residues. Looked up from germline, CDR1 is MGHRA and CDR2 is YSYEKL.

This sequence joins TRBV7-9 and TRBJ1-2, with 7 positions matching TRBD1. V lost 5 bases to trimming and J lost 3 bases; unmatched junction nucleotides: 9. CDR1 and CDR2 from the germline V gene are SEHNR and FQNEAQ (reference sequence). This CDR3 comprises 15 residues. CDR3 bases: TGTGCCAGCAGCACTAAAACCGGGACAGACTATGGCTACACCTTC. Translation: CASSTKTGTDYGYTF.

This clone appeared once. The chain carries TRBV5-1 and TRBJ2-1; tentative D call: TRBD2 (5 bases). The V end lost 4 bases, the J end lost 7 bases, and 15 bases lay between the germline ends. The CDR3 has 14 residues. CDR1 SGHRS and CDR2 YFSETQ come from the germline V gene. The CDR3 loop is CASSIHGVGNEQFF. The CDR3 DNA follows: TGCGCCAGCAGCATCCACGGGGTCGGGAATGAGCAGTTCTTC.

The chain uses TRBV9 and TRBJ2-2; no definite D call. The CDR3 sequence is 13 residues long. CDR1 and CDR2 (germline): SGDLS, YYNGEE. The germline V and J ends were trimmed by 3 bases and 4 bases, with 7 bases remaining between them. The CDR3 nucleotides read TGTGCCAGCAGCGCCTCGGTCACCGGGGAGCTGTTTTTT. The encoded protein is CASSASVTGELFF.

DNA of the CDR3: TGTGCCAGCAGTTCTACCTCAAAGAAGAGAGCTTTCTTT. It translates to CASSSTSKKRAFF. The rearrangement uses TRBV28 and TRBJ1-1; D is undetermined. V was trimmed by 4 bases and J by 10 bases, leaving 16 bases between them. CDR3 length: 13 residues. CDR1 and CDR2 from the germline V gene are MDHEN and SYDVKM. The full variable domain, completed using reference TRBV28 and TRBJ1-1, is DVKVTQSSRYLVKRTGEKVFLECVQDMDHENMFWYRQDPGLGLRLIYFSYDVKMKEKGDIPEGYSVSREKKERFSLILESASTNQTSMYLCASSSTSKKRAFFGQGTRLTVV.

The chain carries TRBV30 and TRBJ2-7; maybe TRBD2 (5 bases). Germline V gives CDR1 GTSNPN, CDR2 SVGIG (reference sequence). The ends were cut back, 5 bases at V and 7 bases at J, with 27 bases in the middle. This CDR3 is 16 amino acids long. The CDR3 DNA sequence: TGTGCCTGGGCCGGGATCCAAGCGTTCACCTCTACAGAGCAGTACTTC. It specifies CAWAGIQAFTSTEQYF.

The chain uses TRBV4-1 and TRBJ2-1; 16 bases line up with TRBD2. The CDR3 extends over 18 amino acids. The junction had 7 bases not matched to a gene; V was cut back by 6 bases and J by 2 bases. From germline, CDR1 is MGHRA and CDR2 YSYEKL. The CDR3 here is CASRQGLAGGSAYNEQFF. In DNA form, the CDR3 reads TGCGCCAGCAGACAGGGACTAGCGGGGGGGTCCGCCTACAATGAGCAGTTCTTC.

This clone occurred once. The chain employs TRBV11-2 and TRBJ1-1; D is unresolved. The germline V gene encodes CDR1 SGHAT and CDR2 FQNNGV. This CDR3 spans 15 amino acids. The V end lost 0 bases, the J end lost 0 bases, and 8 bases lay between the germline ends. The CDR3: CASSLDGRVNTEAFF. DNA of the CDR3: TGTGCCAGCAGCTTAGATGGCCGGGTGAACACTGAAGCTTTCTTT.